This record covers a single TCR beta chain. The source of the sample is a study of Ad26.COV2.S vaccination and SARS-CoV-2 variants. After removal of 8 bases from V and 10 bases from J, the junction contained 15 bases not matched to a gene. CDR1 SQVTM and CDR2 ANQGSEA come from the germline V gene. This CDR3 comprises 15 residues. Generated by immunoSEQ multiplex PCR, the TCRdb table keeps only in-frame clones and is missing some. The table shows fewer than 400,000 clones, with 75% to 90% occurring only once. Described treatment: roughly 18 received Ad26.COV2.S at low or high dose, single or two shots; several received placebo; per-sample allocation not given. Specimens were obtained on day 63 following the first vaccine or placebo injection.

The sample here was peripheral blood, taken in a trial of Ad26.COV2.S vaccine versus placebo. The clonotype was recovered from a person aged 18-60 years who received the Ad26.COV2.S COVID-19 vaccine or a placebo. The chain employs TRBV29-1 and TRBJ2-1, with 12 positions matching TRBD2. The CDR3 is CSYKMTSGSAGEQFF. The CDR3 nucleotides read TGCAGCTACAAGATGACTAGCGGGAGCGCAGGGGAGCAGTTCTTC.